A selection of T cell receptor beta chains follows, all from one sample in a study of cytomegalovirus exposure and HLA in healthy donors. The assay was immunoSEQ multiplex PCR, and TCRdb's table has in-frame clones only and misses some. The table has about 160,000 clones, about 72% seen once. Source material: PBMCs. The receptor set was obtained from a man aged 25-45 years in good health and CMV-seropositive. CDR3s include the opening cysteine and the closing phenylalanine or tryptophan. D genes are given only for firm matches. The listing skips clone size in some rows; elsewhere it reads once, few, many or a size class.

V: TRBV28
D: NA
size: NA
J: TRBJ1-5
CDR3: CASSPQQVHNQPQHF
DNA: TGTGCCAGCAGTCCCCAACAGGTTCACAATCAGCCCCAGCATTTT

V: TRBV5-4
D: NA
size: NA
J: TRBJ2-5
CDR3: CASTPGVGETQYF
DNA: TGTGCCAGCACCCCGGGGGTTGGGGAGACCCAGTACTTC

V: TRBV21-1
D: NA
size: NA
J: TRBJ1-6
CDR3: CASQAGLINSPLHF
DNA: TGTGCCAGCCAGGCGGGACTCATAAATTCACCCCTCCACTTT

V: TRBV29-1
D: TRBD2
size: NA
J: TRBJ2-1
CDR3: CSVGTGTSGVNEQFF
DNA: TGCAGCGTTGGAACCGGGACTAGCGGGGTCAATGAGCAGTTCTTC

V: TRBV11-2
D: NA
size: few
J: TRBJ1-4
CDR3: CASSSPREHEKLFF
DNA: TGTGCCAGCAGCTCCCCGAGGGAGCACGAAAAACTGTTTTTT

V: TRBV12-5
D: NA
size: NA
J: TRBJ2-7
CDR3: CASGLVLGLQAEQYF
DNA: TGTGCTAGTGGTTTGGTACTTGGGTTACAGGCCGAGCAGTACTTC

V: TRBV4-2
D: TRBD1
size: NA
J: TRBJ2-7
CDR3: CASSQDRPGTGEYEQYF
DNA: TGTGCCAGCAGCCAAGATCGGCCAGGGACAGGGGAATACGAGCAGTACTTC

V: TRBV5-1
D: NA
size: NA
J: TRBJ2-5
CDR3: CASSGAYDPDETQYF
DNA: TGCGCCAGCAGCGGGGCATACGACCCCGATGAGACCCAGTACTTC

V: TRBV10-3
D: NA
size: NA
J: TRBJ1-5
CDR3: CAISVGGALQPQHF
DNA: TGTGCCATCAGTGTTGGAGGGGCTCTTCAGCCCCAGCATTTT

V: TRBV28
D: TRBD1
size: NA
J: TRBJ1-1
CDR3: CASTGTGVMNTEAFF
DNA: TGTGCCAGCACGGGAACAGGGGTTATGAACACTGAAGCTTTCTTT

V: TRBV4-3
D: NA
size: NA
J: TRBJ1-6
CDR3: CASSLGQPNSPLHF
DNA: TGCGCCAGCAGCCTAGGACAGCCTAATTCACCCCTCCACTTT

V: TRBV5-1
D: NA
size: few
J: TRBJ1-2
CDR3: CASSFDRFYGYTF
DNA: TGCGCCAGCAGCTTTGACAGGTTCTATGGCTACACCTTC

V: TRBV7-9
D: NA
size: once
J: TRBJ1-2
CDR3: CASSLLGRGIGYGYTF
DNA: TGTGCCAGCAGCTTATTAGGTCGGGGGATTGGCTATGGCTACACCTTC

V: TRBV5-1
D: TRBD2
size: NA
J: TRBJ2-5
CDR3: CASSLGTSGQETQYF
DNA: TGCGCCAGCAGCTTGGGGACTAGCGGGCAGGAGACCCAGTACTTC

V: TRBV27
D: NA
size: NA
J: TRBJ2-3
CDR3: CASSLFFSTDTQYF
DNA: TGTGCCAGCAGTTTATTCTTTAGCACAGATACGCAGTATTTT

V: TRBV28
D: TRBD1
size: NA
J: TRBJ1-2
CDR3: CASSPMPGQGHYGYTF
DNA: TGTGCCAGCAGTCCCATGCCGGGACAGGGACATTATGGCTACACCTTC

V: TRBV5-1
D: TRBD1
size: NA
J: TRBJ1-2
CDR3: CASSLTGGPDYTF
DNA: TGCGCCAGCAGCTTGACAGGGGGTCCTGACTACACCTTC

V: TRBV7-9
D: TRBD2
size: NA
J: TRBJ2-1
CDR3: CASRIGRENEQFF
DNA: TGTGCCAGCAGGATCGGGAGGGAGAATGAGCAGTTCTTC

V: TRBV7-9
D: TRBD2
size: NA
J: TRBJ2-2
CDR3: CASSFLRGGDTGELFF
DNA: TGTGCCAGCAGCTTCCTGCGGGGGGGCGACACCGGGGAGCTGTTTTTT

V: TRBV10-3
D: TRBD2
size: NA
J: TRBJ2-3
CDR3: CAIRTAGGLTDTQYF
DNA: TGTGCCATCAGGACCGCGGGGGGCCTGACAGATACGCAGTATTTT

V: TRBV21-1
D: NA
size: NA
J: TRBJ2-2
CDR3: CAREGQSKNTGELFF
DNA: TGTGCCAGGGAGGGACAGAGCAAAAACACCGGGGAGCTGTTTTTT

V: TRBV5-1
D: NA
size: NA
J: TRBJ2-3
CDR3: CASRSDTSTDTQYF
DNA: TGCGCCAGCAGATCGGACACTAGCACAGATACGCAGTATTTT

V: TRBV27
D: TRBD2
size: NA
J: TRBJ2-1
CDR3: CASSYMGITSGSSSYNEQFF
DNA: TGTGCCAGCAGCTATATGGGGATTACTAGCGGATCTAGCTCCTACAATGAGCAGTTCTTC

V: TRBV10-3
D: TRBD1
size: NA
J: TRBJ2-7
CDR3: CAISEQGSYEQYF
DNA: TGTGCCATCAGTGAACAGGGGAGCTACGAGCAGTACTTC

V: TRBV14
D: NA
size: NA
J: TRBJ2-1
CDR3: CASSQDRHSHYNEQFF
DNA: TGTGCCAGCAGCCAAGATAGGCACAGCCACTACAATGAGCAGTTCTTC

V: TRBV18
D: TRBD2
size: NA
J: TRBJ2-3
CDR3: CASSPRASGADTQYF
DNA: TGTGCCAGCTCACCACGGGCTAGCGGGGCAGATACGCAGTATTTT

V: TRBV4-1
D: NA
size: few
J: TRBJ1-4
CDR3: CASSQDLQDANEKLFF
DNA: TGCGCCAGCAGCCAAGATTTACAGGACGCTAATGAAAAACTGTTTTTT

V: TRBV7-3
D: NA
size: NA
J: TRBJ1-2
CDR3: CASSPTPGADHYGYTF
DNA: TGTGCCAGCAGCCCGACCCCTGGGGCGGATCACTATGGCTACACCTTC

V: TRBV27
D: NA
size: NA
J: TRBJ1-1
CDR3: CASSLRFTALNTEAFF
DNA: TGTGCCAGCAGTTTAAGGTTCACAGCTCTGAATACTGAAGCTTTTTTT

V: TRBV5-6
D: TRBD2
size: NA
J: TRBJ2-5
CDR3: CASTGGGHETQYF
DNA: TGTGCCAGCACGGGAGGGGGGCACGAGACCCAGTACTTC

V: TRBV5-6
D: TRBD2
size: NA
J: TRBJ2-3
CDR3: CASSPSGTDTQYF
DNA: TGTGCCAGCAGTCCTAGCGGGACAGATACGCAGTATTTT